Given below is one TCR beta chain in context. In the study's own analysis: Estimates of nucleated cell counts were drawn from the amplification of reference gene primers. Generated by immunoSEQ multiplex PCR, the TCRdb table keeps only in-frame clones and is missing some. V and J calls and clone size follow that table, whereas D and trimming were derived from the DNA. The repertoire has hundreds of thousands of clones, about 90% of them found once; the top ten carry approximately 3%. Germline V gene data show CDR1 as KGHDR and CDR2 as SFDVKD. CDR3 size: 13 residues. V was trimmed by 4 bases and J by 6 bases, leaving 9 bases between them. This entry is derived from a study of blood T cell repertoires in COVID-19. The wider study: The study drew acute and convalescent COVID-19 samples from the United States, Italy and Spain. Nucleic acid was either cDNA or gDNA, and it came from T cells, B-cell-depleted T cells, or PBMCs.

Sequences were obtained from peripheral blood. This chain uses TRBV24-1 with TRBJ2-4; D may be TRBD1 (6 bases). This clonotype was obtained from a woman under 40 with COVID-19, enrolled during active disease. This chain's CDR3 is CATSDSQGNIQYF. The CDR3 bases are TGTGCCACCAGTGACTCACAGGGAAACATTCAGTACTTC.